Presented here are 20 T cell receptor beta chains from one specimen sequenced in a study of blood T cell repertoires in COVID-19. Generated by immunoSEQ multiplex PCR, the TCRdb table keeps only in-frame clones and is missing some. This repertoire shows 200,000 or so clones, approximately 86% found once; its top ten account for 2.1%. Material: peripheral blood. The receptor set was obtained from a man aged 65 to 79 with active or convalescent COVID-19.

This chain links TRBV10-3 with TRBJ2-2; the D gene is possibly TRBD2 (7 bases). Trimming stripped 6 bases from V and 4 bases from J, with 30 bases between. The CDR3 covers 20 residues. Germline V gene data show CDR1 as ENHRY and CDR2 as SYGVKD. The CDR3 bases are TGTGCCATCAGCGTAGCTGAGGGAGGGGGTCTAGTCGGTGGCACCGGGGAGCTGTTTTTT. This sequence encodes CAISVAEGGGLVGGTGELFF.

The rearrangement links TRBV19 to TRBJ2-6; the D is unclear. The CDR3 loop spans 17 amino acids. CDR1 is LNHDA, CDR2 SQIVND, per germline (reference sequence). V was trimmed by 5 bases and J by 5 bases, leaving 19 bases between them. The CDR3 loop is CASSGDSQSPWANVLTF. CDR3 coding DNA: TGTGCCAGTAGTGGAGATAGCCAGAGTCCCTGGGCCAACGTCCTGACTTTC.

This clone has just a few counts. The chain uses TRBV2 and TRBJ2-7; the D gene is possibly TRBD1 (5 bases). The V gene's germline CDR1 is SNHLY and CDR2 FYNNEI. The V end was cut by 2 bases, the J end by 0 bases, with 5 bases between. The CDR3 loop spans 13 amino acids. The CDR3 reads CASSEQGSYEQYF. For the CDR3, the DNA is TGTGCCAGCAGTGAACAGGGCTCCTACGAGCAGTACTTC. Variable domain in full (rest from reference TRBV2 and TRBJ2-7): EPEVTQTPSHQVTQMGQEVILRCVPISNHLYFYWYRQILGQKVEFLVSFYNNEISEKSEIFDDQFSVERPDGSNFTLKIRSTKLEDSAMYFCASSEQGSYEQYFGPGTRLTVT.

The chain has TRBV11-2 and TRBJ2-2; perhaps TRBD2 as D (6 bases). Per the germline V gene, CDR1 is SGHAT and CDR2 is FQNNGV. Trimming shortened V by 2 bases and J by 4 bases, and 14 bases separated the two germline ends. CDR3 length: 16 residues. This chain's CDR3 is CASSLSGSGPTGELFF. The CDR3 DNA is TGTGCCAGCAGCTTAAGCGGGTCGGGGCCCACCGGGGAGCTGTTTTTT.

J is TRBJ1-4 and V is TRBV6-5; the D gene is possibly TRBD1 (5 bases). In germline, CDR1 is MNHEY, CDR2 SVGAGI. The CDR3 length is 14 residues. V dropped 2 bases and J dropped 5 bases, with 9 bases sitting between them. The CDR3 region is CASSYSGGNEKLFF. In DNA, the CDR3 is TGTGCCAGCAGTTACAGCGGGGGGAATGAAAAACTGTTTTTT.

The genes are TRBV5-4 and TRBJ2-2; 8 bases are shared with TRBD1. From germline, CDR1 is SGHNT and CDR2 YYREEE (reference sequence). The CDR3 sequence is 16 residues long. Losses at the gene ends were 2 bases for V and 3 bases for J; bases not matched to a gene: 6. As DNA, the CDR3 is TGTGCCAGCAGCTTTCTTAGACAGGGGCACACCGGGGAGCTGTTTTTT. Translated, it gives CASSFLRQGHTGELFF.

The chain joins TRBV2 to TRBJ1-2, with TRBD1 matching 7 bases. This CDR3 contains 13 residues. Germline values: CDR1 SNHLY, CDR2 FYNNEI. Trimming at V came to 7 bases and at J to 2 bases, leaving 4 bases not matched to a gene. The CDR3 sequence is CASIVQGNYGYTF. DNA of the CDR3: TGTGCCAGCATAGTACAGGGGAACTATGGCTACACCTTC. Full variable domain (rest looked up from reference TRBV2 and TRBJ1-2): EPEVTQTPSHQVTQMGQEVILRCVPISNHLYFYWYRQILGQKVEFLVSFYNNEISEKSEIFDDQFSVERPDGSNFTLKIRSTKLEDSAMYFCASIVQGNYGYTFGSGTRLTVV.

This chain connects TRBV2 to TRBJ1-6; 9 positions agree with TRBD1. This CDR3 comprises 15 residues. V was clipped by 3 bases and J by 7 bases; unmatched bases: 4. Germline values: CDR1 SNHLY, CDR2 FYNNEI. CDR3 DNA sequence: TGTGCCAGCAGTGACAACAGGGGGCGGAATTCACCCCTCCACTTT. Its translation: CASSDNRGRNSPLHF.

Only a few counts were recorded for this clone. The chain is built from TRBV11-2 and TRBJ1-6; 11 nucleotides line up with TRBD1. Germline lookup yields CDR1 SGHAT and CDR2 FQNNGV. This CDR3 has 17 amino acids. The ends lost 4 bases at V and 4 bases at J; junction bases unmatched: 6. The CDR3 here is CASSYRDRGTYNSPLHF. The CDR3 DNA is TGTGCCAGCAGCTATCGGGACAGGGGGACGTATAATTCACCCCTCCACTTT. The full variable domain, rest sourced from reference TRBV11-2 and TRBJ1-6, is EAGVAQSPRYKIIEKRQSVAFWCNPISGHATLYWYQQILGQGPKLLIQFQNNGVVDDSQLPKDRFSAERLKGVDSTLKIQPAKLEDSAVYLCASSYRDRGTYNSPLHFGNGTRLTVT.

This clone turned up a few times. CDR3 in amino acids: CASSFLGQGAQGYTF. CDR3 nucleotides: TGTGCCAGCAGTTTCCTGGGACAGGGGGCGCAGGGCTACACCTTC. The rearrangement joins TRBV27 to TRBJ1-2; 12 bases map to TRBD1. V was clipped by 3 bases and J by 8 bases; unmatched bases: 7. Germline CDR1 is MNHEY and CDR2 is SMNVEV (reference sequence). The CDR3 has 15 residues.

The CDR3 DNA reads TGTGCCAGCAGCTCGACAGCGTACGAGCAGTACTTC. It codes for CASSSTAYEQYF. The J gene is TRBJ2-7, the V gene TRBV27; the D gene is possibly TRBD1 (5 bases). Trimming cost V 6 bases and J 4 bases, with 10 bases left between them. The CDR3 extends over 12 amino acids. Per germline, CDR1 MNHEY and CDR2 SMNVEV (reference sequence).

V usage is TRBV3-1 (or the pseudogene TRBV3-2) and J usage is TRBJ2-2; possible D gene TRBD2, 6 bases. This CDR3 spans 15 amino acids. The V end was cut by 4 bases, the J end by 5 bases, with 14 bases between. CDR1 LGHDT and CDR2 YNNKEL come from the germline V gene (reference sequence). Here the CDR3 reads CASSPLGGSTGELFF. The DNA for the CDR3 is TGTGCCAGCAGCCCTCTGGGAGGTAGTACCGGGGAGCTGTTTTTT.

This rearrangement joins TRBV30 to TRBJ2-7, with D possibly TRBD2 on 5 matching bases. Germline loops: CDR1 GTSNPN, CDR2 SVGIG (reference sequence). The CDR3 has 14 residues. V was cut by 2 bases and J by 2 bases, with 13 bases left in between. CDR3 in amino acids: CAWSSGRGTYEQYF. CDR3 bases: TGTGCCTGGAGTTCTGGCCGGGGAACCTACGAGCAGTACTTC.

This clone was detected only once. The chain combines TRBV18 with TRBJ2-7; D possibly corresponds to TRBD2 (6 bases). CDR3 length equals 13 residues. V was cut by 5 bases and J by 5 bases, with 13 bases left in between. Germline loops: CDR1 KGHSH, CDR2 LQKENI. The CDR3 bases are TGTGCCAGCTCAAGACGGGAGACGGACGAGCAGTACTTC. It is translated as CASSRRETDEQYF. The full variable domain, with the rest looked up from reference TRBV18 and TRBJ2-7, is NAGVMQNPRHLVRRRGQEARLRCSPMKGHSHVYWYRQLPEEGLKFMVYLQKENIIDESGMPKERFSAEFPKEGPSILRIQQVVRGDSAAYFCASSRRETDEQYFGPGTRLTVT.

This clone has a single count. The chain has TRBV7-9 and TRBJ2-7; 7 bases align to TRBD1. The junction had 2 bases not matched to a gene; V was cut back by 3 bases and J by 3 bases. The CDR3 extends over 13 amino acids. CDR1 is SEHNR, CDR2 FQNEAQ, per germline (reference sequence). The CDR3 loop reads CASSLTGIYEQYF. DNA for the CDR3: TGTGCCAGCAGCTTGACAGGGATCTACGAGCAGTACTTC.

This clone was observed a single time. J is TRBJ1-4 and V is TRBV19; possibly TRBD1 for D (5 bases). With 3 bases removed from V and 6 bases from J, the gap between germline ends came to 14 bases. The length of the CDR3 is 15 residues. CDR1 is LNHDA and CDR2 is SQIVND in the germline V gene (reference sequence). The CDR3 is CASSIEDKRDEKLFF. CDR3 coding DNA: TGTGCCAGTAGTATCGAGGACAAAAGAGATGAAAAACTGTTTTTT.

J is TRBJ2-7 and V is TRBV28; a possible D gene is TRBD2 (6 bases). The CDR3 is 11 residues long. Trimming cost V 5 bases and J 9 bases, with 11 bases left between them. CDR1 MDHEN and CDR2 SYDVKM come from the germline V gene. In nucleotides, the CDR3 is TGTGCCAGCAGTATTCAGGGAGGGCAGTACTTC. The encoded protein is CASSIQGGQYF.

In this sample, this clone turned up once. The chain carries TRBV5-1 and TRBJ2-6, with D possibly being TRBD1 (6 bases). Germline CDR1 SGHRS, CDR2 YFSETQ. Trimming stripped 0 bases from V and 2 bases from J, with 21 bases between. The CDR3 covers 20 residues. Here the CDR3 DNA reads TGCGCCAGCAGCTTGGCGGTTTTAGGAGCAGGGGAAGCTGGGGCCAACGTCCTGACTTTC. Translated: CASSLAVLGAGEAGANVLTF.

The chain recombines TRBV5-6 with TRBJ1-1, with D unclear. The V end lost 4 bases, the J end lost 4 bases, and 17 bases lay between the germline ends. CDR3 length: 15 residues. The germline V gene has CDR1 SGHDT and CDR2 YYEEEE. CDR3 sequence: CASSQTPPRGTEAFF. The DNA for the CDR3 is TGTGCCAGCAGCCAAACACCTCCCCGGGGCACTGAAGCTTTCTTT. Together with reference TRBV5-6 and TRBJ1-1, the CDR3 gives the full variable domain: DAGVTQSPTHLIKTRGQQVTLRCSPKSGHDTVSWYQQALGQGPQFIFQYYEEEERQRGNFPDRFSGHQFPNYSSELNVNALLLGDSALYLCASSQTPPRGTEAFFGQGTRLTVV.

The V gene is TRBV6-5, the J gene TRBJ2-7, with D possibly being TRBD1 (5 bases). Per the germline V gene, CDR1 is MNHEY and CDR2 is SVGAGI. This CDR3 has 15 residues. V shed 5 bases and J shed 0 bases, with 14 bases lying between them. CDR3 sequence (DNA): TGTGCCAGCAGTCGGACACCCTCGAGCTCCTACGAGCAGTACTTC. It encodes CASSRTPSSSYEQYF.